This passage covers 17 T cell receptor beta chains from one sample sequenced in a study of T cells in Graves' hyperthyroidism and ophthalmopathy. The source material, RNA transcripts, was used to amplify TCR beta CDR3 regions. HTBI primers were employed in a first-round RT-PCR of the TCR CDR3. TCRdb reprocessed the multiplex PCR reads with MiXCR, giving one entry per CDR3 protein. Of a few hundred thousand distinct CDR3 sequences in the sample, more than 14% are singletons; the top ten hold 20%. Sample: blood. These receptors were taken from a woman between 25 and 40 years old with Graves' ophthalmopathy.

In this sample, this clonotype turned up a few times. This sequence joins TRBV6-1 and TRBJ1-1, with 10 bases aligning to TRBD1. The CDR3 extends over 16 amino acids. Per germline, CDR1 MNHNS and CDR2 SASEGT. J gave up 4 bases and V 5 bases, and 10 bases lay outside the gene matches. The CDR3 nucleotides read TGTGCCAGCAGTCCTCCGGGGACAGGGGCGGGCACTGAAGCTTTCTTT. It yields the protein CASSPPGTGAGTEAFF.

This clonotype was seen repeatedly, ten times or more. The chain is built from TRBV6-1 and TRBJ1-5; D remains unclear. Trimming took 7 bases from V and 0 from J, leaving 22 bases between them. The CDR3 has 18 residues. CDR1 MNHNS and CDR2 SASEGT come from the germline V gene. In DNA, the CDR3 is TGTGCCAGCAATCTCCCTTCTGGTTCGTCGTATAGCAATCAGCCCCAGCATTTT. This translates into CASNLPSGSSYSNQPQHF.

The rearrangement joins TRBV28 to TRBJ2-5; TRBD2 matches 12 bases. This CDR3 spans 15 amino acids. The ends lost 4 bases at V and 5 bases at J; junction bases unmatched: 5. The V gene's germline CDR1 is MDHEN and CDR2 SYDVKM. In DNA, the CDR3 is TGTGCCAGCAGTTCCCTAGCGGGGGGGCAGGAGACCCAGTACTTC. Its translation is CASSSLAGGQETQYF. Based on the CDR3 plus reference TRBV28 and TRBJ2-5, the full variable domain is DVKVTQSSRYLVKRTGEKVFLECVQDMDHENMFWYRQDPGLGLRLIYFSYDVKMKEKGDIPEGYSVSREKKERFSLILESASTNQTSMYLCASSSLAGGQETQYFGPGTRLLVL.

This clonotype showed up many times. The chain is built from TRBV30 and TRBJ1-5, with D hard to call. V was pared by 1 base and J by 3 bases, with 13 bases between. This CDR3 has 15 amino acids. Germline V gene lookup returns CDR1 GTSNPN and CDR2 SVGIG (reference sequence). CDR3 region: CAWSAPSRANQPQHF. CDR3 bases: TGTGCCTGGAGTGCCCCCAGCCGGGCCAATCAGCCCCAGCATTTT.

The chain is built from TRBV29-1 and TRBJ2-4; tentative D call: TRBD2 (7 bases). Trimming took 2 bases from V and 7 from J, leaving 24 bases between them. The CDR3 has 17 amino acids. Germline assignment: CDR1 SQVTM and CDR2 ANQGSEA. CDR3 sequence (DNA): TGCAGCGTTGAACTTTGGGCTGGGGGGGGGGGCGGTAACATTCAGTACTTC. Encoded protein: CSVELWAGGGGGNIQYF. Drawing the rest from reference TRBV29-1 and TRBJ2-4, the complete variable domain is SAVISQKPSRDICQRGTSLTIQCQVDSQVTMMFWYRQQPGQSLTLIATANQGSEATYESGFVIDKFPISRPNLTFSTLTVSNMSPEDSSIYLCSVELWAGGGGGNIQYFGAGTRLSVL.

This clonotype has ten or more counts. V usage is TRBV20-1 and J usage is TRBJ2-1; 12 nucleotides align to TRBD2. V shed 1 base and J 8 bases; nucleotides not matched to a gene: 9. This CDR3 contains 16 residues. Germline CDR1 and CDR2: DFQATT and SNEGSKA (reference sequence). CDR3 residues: CSARGVELAGGDEQFF. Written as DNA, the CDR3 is TGCAGTGCTAGAGGAGTCGAACTAGCGGGGGGAGATGAGCAGTTCTTC.

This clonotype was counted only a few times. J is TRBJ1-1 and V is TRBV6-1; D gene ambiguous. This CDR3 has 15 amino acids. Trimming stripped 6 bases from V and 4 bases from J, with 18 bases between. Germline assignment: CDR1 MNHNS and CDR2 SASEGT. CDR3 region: CASRRLEGLVTEAFF. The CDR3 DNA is TGTGCCAGCAGACGCCTCGAGGGCCTAGTCACTGAAGCTTTCTTT.

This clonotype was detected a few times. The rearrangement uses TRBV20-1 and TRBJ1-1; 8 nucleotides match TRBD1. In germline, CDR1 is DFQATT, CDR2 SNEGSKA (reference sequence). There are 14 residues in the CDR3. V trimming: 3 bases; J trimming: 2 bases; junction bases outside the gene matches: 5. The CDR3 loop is CSASKTGANTEAFF. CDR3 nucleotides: TGCAGTGCTAGCAAGACAGGGGCCAACACTGAAGCTTTCTTT.

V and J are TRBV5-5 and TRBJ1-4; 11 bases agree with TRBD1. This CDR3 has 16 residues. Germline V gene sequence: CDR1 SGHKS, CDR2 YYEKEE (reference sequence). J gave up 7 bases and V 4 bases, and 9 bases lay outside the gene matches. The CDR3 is CASSPTPGTGGEKLFF. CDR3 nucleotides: TGTGCCAGCAGCCCAACTCCCGGGACAGGGGGTGAAAAACTGTTTTTT.

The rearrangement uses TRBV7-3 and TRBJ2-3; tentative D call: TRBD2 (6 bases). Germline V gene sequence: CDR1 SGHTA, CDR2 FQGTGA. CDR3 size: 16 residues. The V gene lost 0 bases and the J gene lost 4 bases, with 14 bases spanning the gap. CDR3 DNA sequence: TGTGCCAGCAGCTTAACGACGGTGGAGGGTGCAGATACGCAGTATTTT. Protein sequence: CASSLTTVEGADTQYF.

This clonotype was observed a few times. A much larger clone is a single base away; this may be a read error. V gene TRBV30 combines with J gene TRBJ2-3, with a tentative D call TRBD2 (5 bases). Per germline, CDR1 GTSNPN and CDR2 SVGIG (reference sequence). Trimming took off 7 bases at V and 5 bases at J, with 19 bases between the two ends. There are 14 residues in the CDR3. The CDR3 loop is CASLLGMFLDTQYF. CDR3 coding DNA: TGTGCCTCACTACTCGGGATGTTTTTAGATACGCAGTATTTT.

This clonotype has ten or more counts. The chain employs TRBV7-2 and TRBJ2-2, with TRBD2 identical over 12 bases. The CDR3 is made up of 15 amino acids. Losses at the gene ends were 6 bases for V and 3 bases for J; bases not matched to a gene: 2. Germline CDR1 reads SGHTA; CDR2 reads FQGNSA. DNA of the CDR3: TGTGCCAGCAGTACTAGCGGGGGGTACACCGGGGAGCTGTTTTTT. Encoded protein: CASSTSGGYTGELFF.

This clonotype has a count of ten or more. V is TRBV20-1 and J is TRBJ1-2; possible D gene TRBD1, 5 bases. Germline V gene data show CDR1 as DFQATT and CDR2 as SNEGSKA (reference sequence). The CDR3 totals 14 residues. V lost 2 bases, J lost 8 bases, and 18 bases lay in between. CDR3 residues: CSARRGGRAGGYTF. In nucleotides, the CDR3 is TGCAGTGCTAGAAGGGGAGGGCGCGCAGGAGGCTACACCTTC.

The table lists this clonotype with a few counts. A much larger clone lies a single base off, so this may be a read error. CDR3 in DNA: TGTGCCAGCTCACCGGTTCAGGGTGGAGAGTCCTACGAGCAGTACTTC. Amino acid sequence: CASSPVQGGESYEQYF. The chain combines TRBV18 with TRBJ2-7; D possibly corresponds to TRBD1 (5 bases). V was pared by 3 bases and J by 1 base, with 16 bases between. The CDR3 consists of 16 residues. Looked up from germline, CDR1 is KGHSH and CDR2 is LQKENI.

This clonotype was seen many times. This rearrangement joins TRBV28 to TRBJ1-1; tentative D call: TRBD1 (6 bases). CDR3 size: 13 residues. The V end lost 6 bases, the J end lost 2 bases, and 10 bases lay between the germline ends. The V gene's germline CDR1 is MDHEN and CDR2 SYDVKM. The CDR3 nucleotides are TGTGCCAGCAGGGACAGCTTCAACACTGAAGCTTTCTTT. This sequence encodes CASRDSFNTEAFF.

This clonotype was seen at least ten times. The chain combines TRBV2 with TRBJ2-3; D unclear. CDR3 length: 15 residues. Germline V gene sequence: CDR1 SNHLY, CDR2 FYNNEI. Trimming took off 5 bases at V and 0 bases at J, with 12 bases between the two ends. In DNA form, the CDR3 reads TGTGCCAGCAGTTACGGAAGGGCTAGCACAGATACGCAGTATTTT. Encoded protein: CASSYGRASTDTQYF.

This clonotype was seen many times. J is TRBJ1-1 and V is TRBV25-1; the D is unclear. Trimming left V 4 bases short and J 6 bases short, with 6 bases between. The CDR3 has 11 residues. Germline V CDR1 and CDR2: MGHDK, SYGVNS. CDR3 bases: TGTGCCAGCAGTGTCAATTCTGAAGCTTTCTTT. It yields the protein CASSVNSEAFF.